These 10 T cell receptor beta chains were sequenced from one sample in a study of molecular identifiers for immune sequencing clone quantification. A single record per CDR3 protein comes from TCRdb applying MiXCR to the PCR reads. The sample records approximately 90,000 distinct CDR3 sequences, around a fifth being singletons. The sequenced material came from naive CD8+ T cells from blood, with Jurkat cell RNA spiked in. Indicated subset: FACS-sorted CD8+CD4-CCR7+CD45RA+ naive T cells. The receptors here all came from a human donor in good health. Some libraries in this study had Jurkat cell RNA spiked in.

This clonotype was seen repeatedly, ten times or more. The gene calls are TRBV11-2 and TRBJ2-3; 8 bases are a match to TRBD2. V was clipped by 5 bases and J by 3 bases; unmatched bases: 10. Germline V gene data show CDR1 as SGHAT and CDR2 as FQNNGV. The CDR3 runs to 16 residues. CDR3 sequence: CASSGPPRGGTDTQYF. CDR3 DNA: TGTGCCAGCAGCGGCCCCCCCCGGGGGGGGACAGATACGCAGTATTTT.

This clonotype was detected many times. This chain links TRBV5-4 with TRBJ2-3; D is unresolved. The germline V gene encodes CDR1 SGHNT and CDR2 YYREEE (reference sequence). This CDR3 region has 13 residues. Trimming took off 1 base at V and 2 bases at J, with 5 bases between the two ends. CDR3 in amino acids: CASSLFDTDTQYF. CDR3 coding DNA: TGTGCCAGCAGCTTGTTCGACACAGATACGCAGTATTTT.

This clonotype was observed many times. The chain uses TRBV27 and TRBJ1-6; the D is unclear. V was pared by 8 bases and J by 10 bases, with 15 bases between. CDR3 length: 13 residues. The germline CDR1 and CDR2 sequences are MNHEY and SMNVEV (reference sequence). CDR3 region: CASGTMEASPLHF. The CDR3, as DNA: TGTGCCAGCGGTACTATGGAGGCATCACCCCTCCACTTT.

A remark on this clonotype: A much bigger clone sits one base away, suggesting this may be a read error. Because it lacks the conserved phenylalanine or tryptophan at the end, this CDR3 is likely a read error. This chain connects TRBV13 to TRBJ1-1, with 10 bases lining up with TRBD1. J was trimmed by 4 bases and V by 3 bases; bases with no gene match: 11. Looked up from germline, CDR1 is PRHDT and CDR2 is FYEKMQ (reference sequence). This CDR3 region has 17 residues. The CDR3 nucleotides read TGTGCCAGCAGCTTCTTAGGGACAGGGGATGGGGGCACTGAAGCTTTCCTT. As protein: CASSFLGTGDGGTEAFL.

This clonotype was picked up many times. The J gene is TRBJ2-7, the V gene TRBV19; either TRBD1 or TRBD2 may fit D (5 bases each). This CDR3 region has 13 residues. V lost 10 bases, J lost 7 bases, and 20 bases lay in between. Germline V lookup: CDR1 LNHDA, CDR2 SQIVND (reference sequence). CDR3 DNA: TGTGCCACCCAGGGAGATAGCCCGGGGGAGCAGTACTTC. Its protein product is CATQGDSPGEQYF.

This clonotype was seen at least ten times. The chain is built from TRBV6-2 or TRBV6-3 and TRBJ1-1; a weak D match, TRBD1 (5 bases). CDR3 size: 12 residues. The germline V gene encodes CDR1 MNHEY and CDR2 SVGEGT. Trimming removed 7 bases from V and 6 bases from J, with 12 bases in between. CDR3 region: CASTELGAEAFF. In DNA, the CDR3 is TGTGCCAGCACTGAGTTGGGGGCTGAAGCTTTCTTT.

As for this clonotype: This may be a read error, as it is one base from a much larger clone. The J gene is TRBJ1-4, the V gene TRBV7-9; D is unresolved. The CDR3 length is 13 residues. Per germline, CDR1 SEHNR and CDR2 FQNEAQ (reference sequence). Here the CDR3 reads CGSSFATNEKLFF. Written as DNA, the CDR3 is TGTGGCAGCAGCTTTGCAACTAATGAAAAACTGTTTTTT.

This clonotype was observed at least ten times. The chain has TRBV9 and TRBJ2-3; D might be TRBD2 (6 bases). This CDR3 spans 16 amino acids. Germline CDR1 and CDR2: SGDLS and YYNGEE. Trimming cost V 0 bases and J 0 bases, with 11 bases left between them. CDR3 DNA: TGTGCCAGCAGCGTAGGAGGAGGGATCAGCACAGATACGCAGTATTTT. It translates to CASSVGGGISTDTQYF.

Details on this clonotype: A read error is likely, as this CDR3 ends without the conserved phenylalanine or tryptophan. The CDR3 spells CASSRQGVWTEAFL. The CDR3 nucleotides are TGTGCCAGCAGTCGGCAGGGGGTATGGACTGAAGCTTTCCTT. This chain joins TRBV27 and TRBJ1-1; 7 bases align to TRBD1. The CDR3 extends over 14 amino acids. Unmatched junction bases numbered 8, after V lost 5 bases and J lost 5 bases. From germline, CDR1 is MNHEY and CDR2 SMNVEV (reference sequence).

The table lists this clonotype with a few counts. This sequence joins TRBV12-3 or TRBV12-4 and TRBJ1-2, with 11 bases that match TRBD1. CDR3 length equals 15 residues. With 6 bases clipped from V and 4 bases from J, the junction kept 7 bases outside the gene matches. CDR3 region: CASSPGQGALYGYTF. The CDR3 DNA sequence: TGTGCCAGCAGCCCTGGACAGGGGGCGCTCTATGGCTACACCTTC.